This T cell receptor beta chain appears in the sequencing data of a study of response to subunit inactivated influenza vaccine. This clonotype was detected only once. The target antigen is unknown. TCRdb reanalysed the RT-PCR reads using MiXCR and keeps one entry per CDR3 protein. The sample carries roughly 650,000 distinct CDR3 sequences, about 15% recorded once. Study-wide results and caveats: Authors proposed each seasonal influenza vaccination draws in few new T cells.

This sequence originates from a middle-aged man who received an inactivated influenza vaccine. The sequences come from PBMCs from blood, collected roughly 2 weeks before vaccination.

CDR3 coding DNA: TGTGCCAGCACCTTCCGGGGGGCCTACGAGCAGTACTTC. Amino acid sequence: CASTFRGAYEQYF. V usage is TRBV12-3 or TRBV12-4 and J usage is TRBJ2-7; 7 bases align to TRBD2. Unmatched junction bases numbered 5, after V lost 7 bases and J lost 2 bases. This CDR3 contains 13 residues.